Below, 23 T cell receptor beta chains from the same sample are listed, as sequenced in a study of CD8 T cells in ankylosing spondylitis. Each CDR3 protein gets one entry after TCRdb re-called the 5' RACE reads with MiXCR. Here the sample spans hundreds of thousands of distinct CDR3 sequences, roughly 15% being singletons. Notes on the study in general: A TCR beta motif of under ten highly homologous variants seemed to mark ankylosing spondylitis blood.

What these receptors recognize is not known. The specimen sequenced was blood, either unsorted or a sorted T cell fraction (not recorded which). These TCRs come from a male donor with ankylosing spondylitis.

This clonotype was counted at least ten times. The rearrangement joins TRBV5-1 to TRBJ2-7; D ambiguous. V lost 3 bases and J 2 bases, leaving 12 bases between the germline ends. Germline V CDR1 and CDR2: SGHRS, YFSETQ. The CDR3 has 14 amino acids. CDR3 DNA: TGCGCCAGCAGCTACACTGACCCTACCTACGAGCAGTACTTC. Amino acid sequence: CASSYTDPTYEQYF.

This clonotype showed up many times. This chain links TRBV12-3 or TRBV12-4 with TRBJ1-2; D might be TRBD1 (5 bases). Trimming pared 6 bases from V and 4 bases from J, leaving 18 bases between. The CDR3 covers 15 residues. The CDR3 here is CASRDSRDRSYGYTF. In nucleotides, the CDR3 is TGTGCCAGCAGAGATTCTCGGGACCGGAGCTATGGCTACACCTTC.

The rearrangement joins TRBV29-1 to TRBJ2-1; 10 positions match TRBD2. The J segment lost 4 bases and the V segment lost 7 bases, leaving 22 bases of the junction unmatched. CDR1 SQVTM and CDR2 ANQGSEA come from the germline V gene. The CDR3 consists of 19 residues. The CDR3 DNA reads TGCAGCGCCGGGACATCAGGGCTAGCGGGGGCCGGAGGGTACAATGAGCAGTTCTTC. Its protein product is CSAGTSGLAGAGGYNEQFF.

The chain combines TRBV15 with TRBJ2-5; D is unclear. CDR3 size: 13 residues. V lost 3 bases and J 4 bases, leaving 9 bases between the germline ends. CDR1 LNHNV and CDR2 YYDKDF come from the germline V gene (reference sequence). CDR3 sequence: CATSSGRRETQYF. CDR3 coding DNA: TGTGCCACCAGCAGCGGGCGGAGAGAGACCCAGTACTTC.

The chain joins TRBV4-2 to TRBJ1-1; TRBD1 matches 8 bases. The germline gives CDR1 LGHNA, CDR2 YNFKEQ. V shed 0 bases, J shed 1 base, and the junction held 4 bases outside the gene matches. The CDR3 spans 16 residues. CDR3 coding DNA: TGTGCCAGCAGCCAAGACCCGACAGGGGCGAACACTGAAGCTTTCTTT. It yields the protein CASSQDPTGANTEAFF.

The CDR3 DNA sequence: TGTGCCAGCAGTCTTGGAGGACTCCAGAATCCGGAGACCCAGTACTTC. Translation: CASSLGGLQNPETQYF. The rearrangement links TRBV2 to TRBJ2-5; perhaps TRBD2 as D (5 bases). The CDR3 loop spans 16 amino acids. Per germline, CDR1 SNHLY and CDR2 FYNNEI. Trimming took off 5 bases at V and 5 bases at J, with 21 bases between the two ends.

The chain couples TRBV5-1 to TRBJ2-5; weak D call: TRBD1 (6 bases). The CDR3 is 14 residues long. Per the germline V gene, CDR1 is SGHRS and CDR2 is YFSETQ. The V and J ends lost 4 bases and 4 bases respectively, with 14 bases between them. The CDR3 DNA reads as TGCGCCAGCAGCCCTACAGGGATAGGAGAGACCCAGTACTTC. Translated, it gives CASSPTGIGETQYF.

This clonotype is judged medium-sized. This sequence joins TRBV5-1 and TRBJ2-2; D is perhaps TRBD1 or TRBD2 (5 bases each). There are 14 residues in the CDR3. Trimming left V 2 bases short and J 2 bases short, with 7 bases between. The germline V gene encodes CDR1 SGHRS and CDR2 YFSETQ. CDR3 bases: TGCGCCAGCAGCTTTCGGGGCAACACCGGGGAGCTGTTTTTT. Its translation: CASSFRGNTGELFF.

This clonotype was found a few times. The chain couples TRBV20-1 to TRBJ2-1; D not certain. The V and J ends lost 4 bases and 4 bases respectively, with 5 bases between them. The CDR3 has 11 amino acids. Germline-derived CDR1 and CDR2 are DFQATT and SNEGSKA (reference sequence). CDR3 DNA sequence: TGCAGTGCTACGCATTACAATGAGCAGTTCTTC. Translation: CSATHYNEQFF.

This clonotype was seen only a few times. This CDR3 is CASSLRGSEGYTF. The DNA for the CDR3 is TGTGCCAGCAGTTTGAGGGGGTCGGAGGGCTACACCTTC. This rearrangement joins TRBV6-6 to TRBJ1-2; possible D gene TRBD1, 6 bases. Trimming took 4 bases from V and 8 from J, leaving 14 bases between them. The CDR3 loop spans 13 amino acids. In germline, CDR1 is MNHNY, CDR2 SVGAGI (reference sequence).

The rearrangement joins TRBV2 to TRBJ1-6; D remains ambiguous. The V end was cut by 5 bases, the J end by 5 bases, with 16 bases between. The CDR3 length is 16 residues. Germline CDR1 reads SNHLY; CDR2 reads FYNNEI. DNA for the CDR3: TGTGCCAGCAGTCCCAGGCCCCCTGGGGATAATTCACCCCTCCACTTT. The encoded protein is CASSPRPPGDNSPLHF.

V and J are TRBV18 and TRBJ1-6; D not certain. Germline CDR1 and CDR2: KGHSH and LQKENI. The CDR3 extends over 15 amino acids. V gave up 5 bases and J gave up 0 bases, with 8 bases separating them. Here the CDR3 DNA reads TGTGCCAGCTCAGTGATCAGCTCCTATAATTCACCCCTCCACTTT. Translation gives CASSVISSYNSPLHF.

This clonotype was counted many times. V is TRBV12-3 or TRBV12-4 and J is TRBJ1-4, with 9 bases aligning to TRBD1. V lost 6 bases to trimming and J lost 10 bases; unmatched junction nucleotides: 9. The CDR3 spans 14 residues. CDR3 region: CASSSTGGKGKLFF. The CDR3 DNA reads TGTGCCAGCAGCTCGACAGGGGGTAAAGGAAAACTGTTTTTT.

This clonotype occurred a few times. The CDR3 spells CASSLSGTELVLAKNIQYF. The CDR3 DNA reads TGTGCCAGCAGCTTGTCCGGGACAGAGTTAGTACTAGCCAAAAACATTCAGTACTTC. This sequence joins TRBV11-2 and TRBJ2-4; TRBD1 matches 7 bases. The CDR3 has 19 amino acids. The V gene end was trimmed by 3 bases and the J gene end by 0 bases; junction bases not matched to a gene: 14. Germline assignment: CDR1 SGHAT and CDR2 FQNNGV.

This clonotype was recorded a few times. The chain joins TRBV7-9 to TRBJ2-5; D possibly corresponds to TRBD1 (6 bases). Germline V gene sequence: CDR1 SEHNR, CDR2 FQNEAQ (reference sequence). The CDR3 is made up of 14 amino acids. The V end was cut by 6 bases, the J end by 2 bases, with 13 bases between. The CDR3 loop is CASRGTLTQETQYF. The CDR3 region has the DNA TGTGCCAGCAGAGGGACACTCACTCAAGAGACCCAGTACTTC.

This clonotype turned up a few times. The chain is built from TRBV7-9 and TRBJ2-1, with D uncertain. The CDR3 is made up of 14 amino acids. The V end was cut by 1 base, the J end by 4 bases, with 8 bases between. CDR1 is SEHNR, CDR2 FQNEAQ, per germline (reference sequence). The CDR3, as DNA: TGTGCCAGCAGCTTAGATACGGGTTACAATGAGCAGTTCTTC. Amino acid sequence: CASSLDTGYNEQFF.

This clonotype was recorded at least ten times. The V call is TRBV4-1, the J call TRBJ1-2, with D perhaps matching TRBD1 (5 bases). Looked up from germline, CDR1 is MGHRA and CDR2 is YSYEKL. CDR3 size: 13 residues. With 4 bases removed from V and 3 bases from J, the gap between germline ends came to 9 bases. CDR3 sequence (DNA): TGCGCCAGCAGCCCTCAGGGCTACTATGGCTACACCTTC. It translates to CASSPQGYYGYTF.

The chain's CDR3 is CASSQGSSGSGETQYF. The CDR3 DNA reads TGCGCCAGCAGCCAAGGGTCCAGCGGGAGTGGAGAGACCCAGTACTTC. The chain uses TRBV4-3 and TRBJ2-5, with TRBD2 matching over 8 bases. The ends lost 1 base at V and 4 bases at J; junction bases unmatched: 8. The CDR3 has 16 residues. The V gene's germline CDR1 is LGHNA and CDR2 YSLEER.

At least ten counts were recorded for this clonotype. V gene TRBV11-2 combines with J gene TRBJ2-2, with 9 bases aligning to TRBD1. Germline V CDR1 and CDR2: SGHAT, FQNNGV. The junction had 5 bases not matched to a gene; V was cut back by 3 bases and J by 6 bases. The CDR3 has 15 amino acids. Here the CDR3 reads CASSFRDREAGELFF. CDR3 nucleotide sequence: TGTGCCAGCAGCTTCCGGGACAGGGAAGCCGGGGAGCTGTTTTTT.

V gene TRBV30 combines with J gene TRBJ1-1; tentative D call: TRBD1 (5 bases). This CDR3 is 13 amino acids long. Germline V gives CDR1 GTSNPN, CDR2 SVGIG (reference sequence). Trimming pared 5 bases from V and 1 base from J, leaving 11 bases between. CDR3 protein: CAWGGQKNTEAFF. CDR3 coding DNA: TGTGCCTGGGGTGGACAAAAGAACACTGAAGCTTTCTTT.

This sequence joins TRBV12-3 or TRBV12-4 and TRBJ1-1, with D possibly being TRBD1 (5 bases). The V gene lost 3 bases and the J gene lost 0 bases, with 11 bases spanning the gap. The CDR3 covers 15 residues. In DNA, the CDR3 is TGTGCCAGCAGTTTCGGGGGAAGCATGAACACTGAAGCTTTCTTT. Translating it yields CASSFGGSMNTEAFF.

The table lists this clonotype with many counts. V usage is TRBV7-2 and J usage is TRBJ2-1; the match to TRBD2 covers 9 bases. This CDR3 comprises 16 residues. Germline trimming cut 5 bases from V and 4 bases from J; bases unmatched to any gene: 9. CDR1 and CDR2 (germline): SGHTA, FQGNSA. The CDR3 bases are TGTGCCAGCAGCCACATCGGGACTAGCCCATACAATGAGCAGTTCTTC. The encoded protein is CASSHIGTSPYNEQFF. Variable domain in full (rest from reference TRBV7-2 and TRBJ2-1): GAGVSQSPSNKVTEKGKDVELRCDPISGHTALYWYRQSLGQGLEFLIYFQGNSAPDKSGLPSDRFSAERTGGSVSTLTIQRTQQEDSAVYLCASSHIGTSPYNEQFFGPGTRLTVL.

The chain has TRBV28 and TRBJ2-7; unclear D gene. CDR1 and CDR2 (germline): MDHEN, SYDVKM. The CDR3 extends over 16 amino acids. Trimming took 5 bases from V and 7 from J, leaving 24 bases between them. The CDR3 is CASSRPPKGEPREQYF. In nucleotides, the CDR3 is TGTGCCAGCAGTCGTCCCCCTAAAGGCGAACCTCGAGAGCAGTACTTC.